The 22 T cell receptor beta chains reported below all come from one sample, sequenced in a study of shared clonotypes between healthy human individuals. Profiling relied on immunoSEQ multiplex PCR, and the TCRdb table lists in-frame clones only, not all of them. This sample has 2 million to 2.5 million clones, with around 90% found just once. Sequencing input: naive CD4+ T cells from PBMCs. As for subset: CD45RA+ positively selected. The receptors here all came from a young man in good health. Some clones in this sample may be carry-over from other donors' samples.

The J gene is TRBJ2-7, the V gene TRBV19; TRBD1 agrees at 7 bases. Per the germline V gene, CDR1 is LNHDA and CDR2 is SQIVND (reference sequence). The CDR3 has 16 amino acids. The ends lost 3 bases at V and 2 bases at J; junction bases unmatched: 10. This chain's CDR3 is CASSMGVRDRTYEQYF. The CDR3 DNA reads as TGTGCCAGTAGTATGGGGGTCCGGGACAGAACCTACGAGCAGTACTTC.

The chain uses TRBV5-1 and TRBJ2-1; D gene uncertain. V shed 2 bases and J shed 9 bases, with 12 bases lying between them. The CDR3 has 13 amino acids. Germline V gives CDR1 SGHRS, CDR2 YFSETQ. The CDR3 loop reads CASSLVGSGEQFF. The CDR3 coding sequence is TGCGCCAGCAGCTTAGTCGGCTCCGGTGAGCAGTTCTTC.

The CDR3 here is CSALDRAPETEAFF. DNA for the CDR3: TGCAGCGCCCTGGACAGGGCCCCTGAGACTGAAGCTTTCTTT. The chain uses TRBV29-1 and TRBJ1-1; 8 bases align to TRBD1. Germline lookup yields CDR1 SQVTM and CDR2 ANQGSEA. This CDR3 contains 14 residues. V dropped 7 bases and J dropped 5; count of bases not matched to a gene: 12.

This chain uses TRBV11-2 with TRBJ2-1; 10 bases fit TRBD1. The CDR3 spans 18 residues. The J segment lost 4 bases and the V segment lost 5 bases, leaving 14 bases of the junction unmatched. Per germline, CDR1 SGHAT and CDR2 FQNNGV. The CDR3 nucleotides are TGTGCCAGCAGCACCATGAGCGGGGACAGGGGACCTTACAATGAGCAGTTCTTC. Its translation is CASSTMSGDRGPYNEQFF.

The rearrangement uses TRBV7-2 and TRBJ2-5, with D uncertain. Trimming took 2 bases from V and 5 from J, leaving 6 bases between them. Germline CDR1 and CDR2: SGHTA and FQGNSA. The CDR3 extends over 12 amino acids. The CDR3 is CASSLTSETQYF. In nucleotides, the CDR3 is TGTGCCAGCAGCTTAACGTCCGAGACCCAGTACTTC.

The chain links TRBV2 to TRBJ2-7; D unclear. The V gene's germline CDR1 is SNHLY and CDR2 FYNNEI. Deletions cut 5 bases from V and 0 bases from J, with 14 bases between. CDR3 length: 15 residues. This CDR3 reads CASSRTQTYSYEQYF. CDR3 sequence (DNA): TGTGCCAGCAGTCGGACGCAAACCTACTCCTACGAGCAGTACTTC. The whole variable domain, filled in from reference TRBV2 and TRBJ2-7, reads EPEVTQTPSHQVTQMGQEVILRCVPISNHLYFYWYRQILGQKVEFLVSFYNNEISEKSEIFDDQFSVERPDGSNFTLKIRSTKLEDSAMYFCASSRTQTYSYEQYFGPGTRLTVT.

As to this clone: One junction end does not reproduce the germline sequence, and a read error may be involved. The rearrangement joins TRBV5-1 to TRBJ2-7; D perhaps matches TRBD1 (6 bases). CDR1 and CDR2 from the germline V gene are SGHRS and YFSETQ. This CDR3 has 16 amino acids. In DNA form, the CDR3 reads TGCGCCAGCAGACCCACCGGCGGACAGTTTTCCTCCGAGCAGTACTTC. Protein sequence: CASRPTGGQFSSEQYF.

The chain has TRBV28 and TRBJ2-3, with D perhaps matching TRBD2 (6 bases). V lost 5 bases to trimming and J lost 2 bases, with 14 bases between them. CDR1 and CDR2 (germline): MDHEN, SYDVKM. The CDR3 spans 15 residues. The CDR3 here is CASSLGGIYTDTQYF. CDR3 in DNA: TGTGCCAGCAGTCTGGGGGGAATATACACAGATACGCAGTATTTT.

The CDR3 region is CASSIDFLMGAKNIQYF. The CDR3, as DNA: TGTGCCAGTAGTATAGATTTCCTAATGGGCGCCAAAAACATTCAGTACTTC. The rearrangement uses TRBV19 and TRBJ2-4; no firm D call. Trimming shortened V by 0 bases and J by 1 base, and 13 bases separated the two germline ends. The CDR3 runs 17 residues. Germline V CDR1 and CDR2: LNHDA, SQIVND (reference sequence).

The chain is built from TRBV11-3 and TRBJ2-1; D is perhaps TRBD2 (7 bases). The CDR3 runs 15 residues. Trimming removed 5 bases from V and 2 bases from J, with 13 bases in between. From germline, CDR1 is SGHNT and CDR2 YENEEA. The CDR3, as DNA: TGTGCCAGCAGCATTTGGGGGGGCCCCTACAATGAGCAGTTCTTC. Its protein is CASSIWGGPYNEQFF.

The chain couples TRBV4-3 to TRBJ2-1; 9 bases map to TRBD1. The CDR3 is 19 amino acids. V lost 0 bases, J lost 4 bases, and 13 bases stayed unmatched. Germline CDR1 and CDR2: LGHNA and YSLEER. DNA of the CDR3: TGCGCCAGCAGCCAAGATGTTGGGACAGGGAGACTCTTATACAATGAGCAGTTCTTC. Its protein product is CASSQDVGTGRLLYNEQFF.

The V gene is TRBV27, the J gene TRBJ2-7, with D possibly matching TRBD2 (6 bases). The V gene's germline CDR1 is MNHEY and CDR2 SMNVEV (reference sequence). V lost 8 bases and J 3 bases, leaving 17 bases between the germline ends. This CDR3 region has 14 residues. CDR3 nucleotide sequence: TGTGCCAGCGCGGATGGGGGGAACCTCTACGAGCAGTACTTC. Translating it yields CASADGGNLYEQYF.

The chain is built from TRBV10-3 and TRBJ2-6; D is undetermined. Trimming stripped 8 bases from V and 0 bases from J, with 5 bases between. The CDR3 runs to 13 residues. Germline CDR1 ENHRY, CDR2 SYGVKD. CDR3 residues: CAIALSGANVLTF. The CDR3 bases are TGTGCCATCGCCCTCTCTGGGGCCAACGTCCTGACTTTC.

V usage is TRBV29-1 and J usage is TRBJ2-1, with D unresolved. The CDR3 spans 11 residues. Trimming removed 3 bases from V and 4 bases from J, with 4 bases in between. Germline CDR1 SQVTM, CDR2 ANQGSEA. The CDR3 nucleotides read TGCAGCGTTGAGTCTTACAATGAGCAGTTCTTC. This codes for CSVESYNEQFF.

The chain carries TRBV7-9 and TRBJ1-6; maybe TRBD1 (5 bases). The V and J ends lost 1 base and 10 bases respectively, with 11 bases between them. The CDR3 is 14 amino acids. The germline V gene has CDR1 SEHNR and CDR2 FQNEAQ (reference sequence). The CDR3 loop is CASSLGGRDSPLHF. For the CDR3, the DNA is TGTGCCAGCAGCTTAGGCGGCAGGGACTCACCCCTCCACTTT.

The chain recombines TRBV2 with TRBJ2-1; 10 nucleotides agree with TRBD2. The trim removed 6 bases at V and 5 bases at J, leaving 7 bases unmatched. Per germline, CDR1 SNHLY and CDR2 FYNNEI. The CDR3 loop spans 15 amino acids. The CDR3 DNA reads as TGTGCCAGCAGAGTCAGACTAGCGGGCCACAATGAGCAGTTCTTC. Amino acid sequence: CASRVRLAGHNEQFF.

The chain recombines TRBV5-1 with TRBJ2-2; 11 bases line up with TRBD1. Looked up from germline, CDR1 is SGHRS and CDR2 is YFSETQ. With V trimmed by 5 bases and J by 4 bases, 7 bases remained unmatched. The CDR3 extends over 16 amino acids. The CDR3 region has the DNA TGCGCCAGCAGGAGGACAGGGACAGGGGGCACCGGGGAGCTGTTTTTT. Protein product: CASRRTGTGGTGELFF.

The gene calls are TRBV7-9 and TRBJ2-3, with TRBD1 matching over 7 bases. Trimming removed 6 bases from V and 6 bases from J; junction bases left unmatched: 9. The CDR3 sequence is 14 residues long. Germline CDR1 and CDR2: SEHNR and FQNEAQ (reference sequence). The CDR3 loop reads CASRSGTAKDTQYF. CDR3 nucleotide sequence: TGTGCCAGCAGATCCGGGACAGCGAAGGATACGCAGTATTTT.

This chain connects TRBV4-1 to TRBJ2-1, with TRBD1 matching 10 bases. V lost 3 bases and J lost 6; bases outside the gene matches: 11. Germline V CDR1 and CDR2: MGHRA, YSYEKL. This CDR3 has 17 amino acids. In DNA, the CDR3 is TGCGCCAGCAGCCAGGGGTTCCGGGACAGGGGAATCAATGAGCAGTTCTTC. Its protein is CASSQGFRDRGINEQFF.

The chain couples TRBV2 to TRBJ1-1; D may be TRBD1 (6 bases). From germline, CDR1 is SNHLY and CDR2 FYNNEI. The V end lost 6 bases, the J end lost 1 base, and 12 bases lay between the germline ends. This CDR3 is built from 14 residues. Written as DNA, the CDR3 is TGTGCCAGCAGGGTACAGGGAGGGAACACTGAAGCTTTCTTT. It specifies CASRVQGGNTEAFF. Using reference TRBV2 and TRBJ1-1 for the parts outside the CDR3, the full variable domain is EPEVTQTPSHQVTQMGQEVILRCVPISNHLYFYWYRQILGQKVEFLVSFYNNEISEKSEIFDDQFSVERPDGSNFTLKIRSTKLEDSAMYFCASRVQGGNTEAFFGQGTRLTVV.

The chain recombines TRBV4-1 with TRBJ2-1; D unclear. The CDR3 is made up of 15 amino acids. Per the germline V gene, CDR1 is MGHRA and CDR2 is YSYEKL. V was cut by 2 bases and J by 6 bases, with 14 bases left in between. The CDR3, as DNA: TGCGCCAGCAGCCAATCCGGTTTGGGAACCAATGAGCAGTTCTTC. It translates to CASSQSGLGTNEQFF.

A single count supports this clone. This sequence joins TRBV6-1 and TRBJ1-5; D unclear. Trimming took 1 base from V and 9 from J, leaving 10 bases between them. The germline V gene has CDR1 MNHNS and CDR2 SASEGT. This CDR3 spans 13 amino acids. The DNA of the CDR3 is TGTGCCAGCAGTGAAGGGGTCAGTCGGCCCCAGCATTTT. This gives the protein CASSEGVSRPQHF.